These 26 T cell receptor beta chains came from one sample sequenced in a study of blood T cell repertoires in COVID-19. Assay: immunoSEQ multiplex PCR; the TCRdb copy retains only in-frame clones and omits some. There are 15,000 to 20,000 clones in the sample; roughly four fifths occur only once, and approximately 14% lies in the top ten. Sequencing input: peripheral blood. These receptors came from a man aged 40-49 years with active or convalescent COVID-19.

The CDR3 is CASSLDRATNEKLFF. The DNA for the CDR3 is TGTGCCAGCAGTCTAGACAGAGCAACTAATGAAAAACTGTTTTTT. The rearrangement uses TRBV2 and TRBJ1-4; TRBD1 might be the D (5 bases). The CDR3 is made up of 15 amino acids. The germline gives CDR1 SNHLY, CDR2 FYNNEI. The germline V and J ends were trimmed by 5 bases and 0 bases, with 10 bases remaining between them.

V usage is TRBV10-3 and J usage is TRBJ1-1; D might be TRBD1 (5 bases). Per the germline V gene, CDR1 is ENHRY and CDR2 is SYGVKD. The CDR3 consists of 11 residues. V lost 2 bases to trimming and J lost 9 bases, with 7 bases between them. The CDR3 nucleotides read TGTGCCATCAGTGAGGGGGCGCAAGCTTTCTTT. This gives the protein CAISEGAQAFF.

Only a few counts were recorded for this clone. This chain connects TRBV4-1 to TRBJ1-1; D gene unclear. V was shortened by 4 bases and J by 2 bases, with 11 bases between the two germline ends. The germline gives CDR1 MGHRA, CDR2 YSYEKL. This CDR3 has 14 amino acids. In nucleotides, the CDR3 is TGCGCCAGCAGCCCCGGGGTCGCCAACACTGAAGCTTTCTTT. As protein: CASSPGVANTEAFF.

This clone appeared a single time. The V and J genes are TRBV27 and TRBJ1-2, with TRBD1 identical over 7 bases. CDR1 and CDR2 from the germline V gene are MNHEY and SMNVEV (reference sequence). The CDR3 consists of 16 residues. J lost 8 bases, V lost 5 bases, and 17 bases had no gene match. The CDR3 region is CASSIVRDSSVGGYTF. The CDR3 DNA reads TGTGCCAGCAGTATCGTCCGGGACAGCTCGGTGGGCGGCTACACCTTC.

V usage is TRBV5-1 and J usage is TRBJ2-5, with 15 nucleotides matching TRBD2. The CDR3 is made up of 17 amino acids. J was trimmed by 2 bases and V by 4 bases; bases with no gene match: 6. CDR1 is SGHRS and CDR2 is YFSETQ in the germline V gene. CDR3 in amino acids: CASSPGLAGGYQETQYF. The CDR3 coding sequence is TGCGCCAGCAGCCCGGGACTAGCGGGGGGCTATCAAGAGACCCAGTACTTC.

The chain combines TRBV7-6 with TRBJ2-2; the match to TRBD1 covers 7 bases. This CDR3 comprises 16 residues. Trimming took 0 bases from V and 2 from J; bases not matched to a gene: 3. The germline gives CDR1 SGHVS, CDR2 FNYEAQ. In nucleotides, the CDR3 is TGTGCCAGCAGCTTAGCAAAGGGGGCAAACACCGGGGAGCTGTTTTTT. Encoded protein: CASSLAKGANTGELFF.

The chain has TRBV6-5 and TRBJ1-2; no firm D call. V dropped 4 bases and J dropped 7 bases, with 13 bases sitting between them. Germline-derived CDR1 and CDR2 are MNHEY and SVGAGI. The CDR3 consists of 13 residues. This chain's CDR3 is CASSSDTATGYTF. In DNA, the CDR3 is TGTGCCAGCAGTTCAGACACAGCTACTGGCTACACCTTC.

The chain combines TRBV2 with TRBJ1-6, with D perhaps matching TRBD1 (5 bases). Germline CDR1 and CDR2: SNHLY and FYNNEI. CDR3 size: 11 residues. Trimming pared 8 bases from V and 8 bases from J, leaving 7 bases between. The CDR3 spells CASGGDSPLHF. CDR3 nucleotides: TGTGCCAGCGGGGGGGATTCACCCCTCCACTTT.

The V call is TRBV5-6, the J call TRBJ2-4, with TRBD1 matching 7 bases. The CDR3 loop spans 16 amino acids. Unmatched junction bases numbered 5, after V lost 2 bases and J lost 0 bases. In germline, CDR1 is SGHDT, CDR2 YYEEEE. The CDR3 DNA is TGTGCCAGCAGCTTCGGGACAGACCTAGCCAAAAACATTCAGTACTTC. Protein product: CASSFGTDLAKNIQYF.

The chain employs TRBV28 and TRBJ2-5; D not certain. The CDR3 length is 13 residues. Germline CDR1 MDHEN, CDR2 SYDVKM. V dropped 3 bases and J dropped 4 bases, with 9 bases sitting between them. The CDR3 DNA sequence: TGTGCCAGCAGTTTCCCCTTTCGAGAGACCCAGTACTTC. Its protein product is CASSFPFRETQYF.

The rearrangement joins TRBV5-4 to TRBJ1-3; D remains ambiguous. The length of the CDR3 is 14 residues. In germline, CDR1 is SGHNT, CDR2 YYREEE (reference sequence). The V end was cut by 2 bases, the J end by 0 bases, with 6 bases between. CDR3: CASSFGRSGNTIYF. DNA for the CDR3: TGTGCCAGCAGCTTTGGGCGCTCTGGAAACACCATATATTTT.

J is TRBJ1-1 and V is TRBV5-1; 10 bases are shared with TRBD1. The CDR3 has 12 amino acids. In germline, CDR1 is SGHRS, CDR2 YFSETQ. V lost 0 bases and J lost 12; bases outside the gene matches: 2. CDR3 in amino acids: CASSLGTGGTFF. The CDR3 nucleotides read TGCGCCAGCAGCTTGGGGACAGGGGGAACTTTCTTT.

This clone occurred a few times. The chain is built from TRBV7-2 and TRBJ2-5; 9 bases map to TRBD2. After removal of 4 bases from V and 2 bases from J, the junction contained 5 bases not matched to a gene. This CDR3 contains 15 residues. In germline, CDR1 is SGHTA, CDR2 FQGNSA. This CDR3 reads CASSSGTSLQETQYF. CDR3 in DNA: TGTGCCAGCAGCTCCGGGACTAGCCTTCAAGAGACCCAGTACTTC.

This sequence joins TRBV28 and TRBJ1-5, with TRBD1 identical over 9 bases. Germline V gene lookup returns CDR1 MDHEN and CDR2 SYDVKM. Trimming took 3 bases from V and 4 from J; bases not matched to a gene: 1. The CDR3 extends over 14 amino acids. The CDR3 DNA reads as TGTGCCAGCAGTTTCGGGACAGGGAATCAGCCCCAGCATTTT. Protein: CASSFGTGNQPQHF.

This clone was seen a handful of times. The chain joins TRBV9 to TRBJ1-2, with a possible D match to TRBD1 (6 bases). The CDR3 contains 14 residues. Germline assignment: CDR1 SGDLS and CDR2 YYNGEE. V dropped 0 bases and J dropped 5 bases, with 11 bases sitting between them. The CDR3 loop is CASSVEQGLYGYTF. As DNA, the CDR3 is TGTGCCAGCAGCGTAGAACAGGGCCTATATGGCTACACCTTC.

This clone has a single count. The chain combines TRBV2 with TRBJ2-7; possible D gene TRBD1, 6 bases. The germline V and J ends were trimmed by 4 bases and 4 bases, with 11 bases remaining between them. The V gene's germline CDR1 is SNHLY and CDR2 FYNNEI. CDR3 length: 13 residues. This CDR3 is CASSGGQGYEQYF. The CDR3 bases are TGTGCCAGCAGTGGGGGGCAGGGGTACGAGCAGTACTTC.

The chain uses TRBV12-3 or TRBV12-4 and TRBJ2-7; D gene ambiguous. The CDR3 covers 12 residues. V lost 3 bases to trimming and J lost 2 bases, with 5 bases between them. The CDR3 DNA is TGTGCCAGCAGTTTTTGGCCCTACGAGCAGTACTTC. Its translation: CASSFWPYEQYF.

CDR3 sequence (DNA): TGTGCCAGCAGCCCGTCGACAGATACTCGCTACACCTTC. It yields the protein CASSPSTDTRYTF. This chain links TRBV5-4 with TRBJ1-2; the D gene is possibly TRBD1 (5 bases). The CDR3 covers 13 residues. CDR1 and CDR2 (germline): SGHNT, YYREEE (reference sequence). V lost 4 bases to trimming and J lost 9 bases, with 16 bases between them.

DNA of the CDR3: TGTGCCTGGAGTTATGGGGAGAATCAGCCCCAGCATTTT. Protein product: CAWSYGENQPQHF. The genes are TRBV30 and TRBJ1-5; D call uncertain. V gave up 2 bases and J gave up 4 bases, with 9 bases separating them. CDR3 size: 13 residues. Germline V gene data show CDR1 as GTSNPN and CDR2 as SVGIG (reference sequence).

This clone was seen a single time. The same CDR3 also results from other DNA sequences found in this sample. V and J are TRBV5-1 and TRBJ2-5; no reliable D call. The length of the CDR3 is 14 residues. The V end was cut by 0 bases, the J end by 5 bases, with 11 bases between. Germline-derived CDR1 and CDR2 are SGHRS and YFSETQ. CDR3 in amino acids: CASSLVGPGETQYF. The CDR3 DNA sequence: TGCGCCAGCAGCTTGGTGGGTCCCGGGGAGACCCAGTACTTC.

The chain has TRBV5-1 and TRBJ1-1, with D possibly TRBD1 on 5 matching bases. CDR3 length: 14 residues. Germline-derived CDR1 and CDR2 are SGHRS and YFSETQ. Trimming removed 2 bases at V and 5 bases at J, with 13 bases between. The DNA for the CDR3 is TGCGCCAGCAGCTTTCAGGGAAAGGGTACTGAAGCTTTCTTT. It yields the protein CASSFQGKGTEAFF. The variable domain in full, with the rest retrieved from reference TRBV5-1 and TRBJ1-1, is KAGVTQTPRYLIKTRGQQVTLSCSPISGHRSVSWYQQTPGQGLQFLFEYFSETQRNKGNFPGRFSGRQFSNSRSEMNVSTLELGDSALYLCASSFQGKGTEAFFGQGTRLTVV.

The chain is built from TRBV7-8 and TRBJ1-1; D is unresolved. The V gene lost 2 bases and the J gene lost 7 bases, with 14 bases spanning the gap. Germline assignment: CDR1 SGHVS and CDR2 FQNEAQ. The length of the CDR3 is 14 residues. As DNA, the CDR3 is TGTGCCAGCAGCTTAAGTGTGACTAGATATGAAGCTTTCTTT. Amino acids: CASSLSVTRYEAFF.

The V and J genes are TRBV5-1 and TRBJ1-1; a possible D gene is TRBD1 (5 bases). Germline CDR1 reads SGHRS; CDR2 reads YFSETQ. This CDR3 has 15 residues. V shed 4 bases and J shed 3 bases, with 16 bases lying between them. CDR3 in DNA: TGCGCCAGCAGCGTACAGCCGGGGGGAGACACTGAAGCTTTCTTT. Amino acid sequence: CASSVQPGGDTEAFF.

The rearrangement uses TRBV18 and TRBJ1-3, with 8 bases that match TRBD1. V lost 5 bases to trimming and J lost 0 bases; unmatched junction nucleotides: 6. The CDR3 sequence is 16 residues long. Germline assignment: CDR1 KGHSH and CDR2 LQKENI. CDR3 nucleotides: TGTGCCAGCTCATCGGGACAGGCGAACTCTGGAAACACCATATATTTT. Amino acids: CASSSGQANSGNTIYF.

The CDR3 loop reads CASSLGVGGPHQPQHF. The CDR3 nucleotides are TGTGCCAGCAGCTTAGGGGTGGGGGGTCCTCATCAGCCCCAGCATTTT. This sequence joins TRBV7-8 and TRBJ1-5; D perhaps matches TRBD1 (5 bases). This CDR3 region has 16 residues. CDR1 and CDR2 (germline): SGHVS, FQNEAQ. V was cut by 1 base and J by 5 bases, with 15 bases left in between.

The chain recombines TRBV3-1 (or the pseudogene TRBV3-2) with TRBJ1-3; the match to TRBD1 covers 7 bases. CDR3 length equals 19 residues. V lost 0 bases, J lost 0 bases, and 11 bases stayed unmatched. Looked up from germline, CDR1 is LGHDT and CDR2 is YNNKEL (reference sequence). CDR3 residues: CASSQDQGGLSLSGNTIYF. The CDR3 DNA reads TGTGCCAGCAGCCAAGATCAGGGGGGCTTATCCCTCTCTGGAAACACCATATATTTT.